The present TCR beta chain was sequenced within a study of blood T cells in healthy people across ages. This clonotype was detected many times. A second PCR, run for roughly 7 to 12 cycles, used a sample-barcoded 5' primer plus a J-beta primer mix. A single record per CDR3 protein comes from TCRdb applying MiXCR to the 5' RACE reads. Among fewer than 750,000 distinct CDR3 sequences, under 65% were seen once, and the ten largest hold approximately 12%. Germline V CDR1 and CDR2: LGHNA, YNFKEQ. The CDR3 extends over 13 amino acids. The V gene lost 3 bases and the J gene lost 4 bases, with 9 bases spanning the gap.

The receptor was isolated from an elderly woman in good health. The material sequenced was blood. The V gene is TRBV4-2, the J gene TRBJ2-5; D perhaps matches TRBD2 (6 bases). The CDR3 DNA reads TGTGCCAGCAGCCAGACTAGGACAGAGACCCAGTACTTC. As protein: CASSQTRTETQYF.